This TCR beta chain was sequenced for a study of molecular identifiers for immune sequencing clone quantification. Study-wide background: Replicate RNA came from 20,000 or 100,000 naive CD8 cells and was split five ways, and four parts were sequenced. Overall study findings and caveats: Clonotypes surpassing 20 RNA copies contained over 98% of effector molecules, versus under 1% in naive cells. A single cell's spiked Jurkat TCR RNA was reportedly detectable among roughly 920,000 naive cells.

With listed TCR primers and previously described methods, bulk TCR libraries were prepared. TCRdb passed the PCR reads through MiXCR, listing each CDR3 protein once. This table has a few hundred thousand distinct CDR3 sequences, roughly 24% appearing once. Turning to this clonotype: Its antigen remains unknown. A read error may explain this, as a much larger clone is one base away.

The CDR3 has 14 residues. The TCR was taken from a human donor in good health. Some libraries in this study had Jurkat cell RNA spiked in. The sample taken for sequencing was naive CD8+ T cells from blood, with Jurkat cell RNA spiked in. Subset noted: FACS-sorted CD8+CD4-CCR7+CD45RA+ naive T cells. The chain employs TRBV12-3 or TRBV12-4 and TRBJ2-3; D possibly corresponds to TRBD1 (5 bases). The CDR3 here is CASNLGFSTGTQYF. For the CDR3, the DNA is TGTGCCAGCAACCTAGGTTTCAGCACAGGTACGCAGTATTTT.